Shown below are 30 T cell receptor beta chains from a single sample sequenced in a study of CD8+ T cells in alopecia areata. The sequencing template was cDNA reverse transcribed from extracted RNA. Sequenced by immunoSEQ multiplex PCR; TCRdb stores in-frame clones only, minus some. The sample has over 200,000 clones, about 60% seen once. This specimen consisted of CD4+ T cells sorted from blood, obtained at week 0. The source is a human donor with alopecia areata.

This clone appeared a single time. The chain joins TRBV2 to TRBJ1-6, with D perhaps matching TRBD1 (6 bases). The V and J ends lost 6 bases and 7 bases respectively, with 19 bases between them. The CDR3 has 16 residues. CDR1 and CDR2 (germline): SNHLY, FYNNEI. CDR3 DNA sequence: TGTGCCAGCAGCGAGATTAGAGGGGGTGGGAATTCACCCCTCCACTTT. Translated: CASSEIRGGGNSPLHF. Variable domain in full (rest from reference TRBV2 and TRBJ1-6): EPEVTQTPSHQVTQMGQEVILRCVPISNHLYFYWYRQILGQKVEFLVSFYNNEISEKSEIFDDQFSVERPDGSNFTLKIRSTKLEDSAMYFCASSEIRGGGNSPLHFGNGTRLTVT.

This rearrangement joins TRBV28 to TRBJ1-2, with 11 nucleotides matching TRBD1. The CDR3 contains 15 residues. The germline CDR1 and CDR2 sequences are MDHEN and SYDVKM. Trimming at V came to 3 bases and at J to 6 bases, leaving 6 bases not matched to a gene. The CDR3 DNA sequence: TGTGCCAGCAGTTTTCGGACAGGGGGCTTCAATGGCTACACCTTC. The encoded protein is CASSFRTGGFNGYTF.

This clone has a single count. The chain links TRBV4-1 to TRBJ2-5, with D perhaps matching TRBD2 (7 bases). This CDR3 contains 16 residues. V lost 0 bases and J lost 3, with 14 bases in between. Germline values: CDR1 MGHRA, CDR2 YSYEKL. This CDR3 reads CASSQDFQGTKETQYF. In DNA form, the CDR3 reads TGCGCCAGCAGCCAAGATTTTCAGGGGACTAAAGAGACCCAGTACTTC.

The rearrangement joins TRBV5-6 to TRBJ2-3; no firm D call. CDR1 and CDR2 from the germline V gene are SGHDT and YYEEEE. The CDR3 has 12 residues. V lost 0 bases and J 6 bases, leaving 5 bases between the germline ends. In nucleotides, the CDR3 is TGTGCCAGCAGCTTGGTCGGGGATACGCAGTATTTT. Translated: CASSLVGDTQYF.

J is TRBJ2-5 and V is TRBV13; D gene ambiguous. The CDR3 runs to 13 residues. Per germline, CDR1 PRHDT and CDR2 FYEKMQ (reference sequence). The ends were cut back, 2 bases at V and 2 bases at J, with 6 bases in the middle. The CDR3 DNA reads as TGTGCCAGCAGCTTATGGCGGCAAGAGACCCAGTACTTC. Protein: CASSLWRQETQYF.

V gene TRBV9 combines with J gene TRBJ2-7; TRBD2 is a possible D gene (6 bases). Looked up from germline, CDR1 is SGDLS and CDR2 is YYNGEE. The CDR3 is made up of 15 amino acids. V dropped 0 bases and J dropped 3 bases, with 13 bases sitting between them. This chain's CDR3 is CASSVGAEGIYEQYF. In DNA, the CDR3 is TGTGCCAGCAGCGTAGGTGCGGAGGGGATCTACGAGCAGTACTTC.

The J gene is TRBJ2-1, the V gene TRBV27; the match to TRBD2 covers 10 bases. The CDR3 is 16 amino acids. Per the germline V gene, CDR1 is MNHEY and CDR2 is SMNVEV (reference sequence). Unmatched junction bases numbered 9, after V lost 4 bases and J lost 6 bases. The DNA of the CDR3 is TGTGCCAGCAGTTCCCTAACTAGCGGGGAGGGCAATGAGCAGTTCTTC. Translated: CASSSLTSGEGNEQFF.

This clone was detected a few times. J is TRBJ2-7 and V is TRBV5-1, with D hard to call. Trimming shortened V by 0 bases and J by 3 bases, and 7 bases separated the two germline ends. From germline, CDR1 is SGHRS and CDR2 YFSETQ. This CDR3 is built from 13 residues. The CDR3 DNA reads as TGCGCCAGCAGCTTGGCCGACGGCTACGAGCAGTACTTC. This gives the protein CASSLADGYEQYF. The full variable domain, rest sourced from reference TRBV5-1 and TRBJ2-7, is KAGVTQTPRYLIKTRGQQVTLSCSPISGHRSVSWYQQTPGQGLQFLFEYFSETQRNKGNFPGRFSGRQFSNSRSEMNVSTLELGDSALYLCASSLADGYEQYFGPGTRLTVT.

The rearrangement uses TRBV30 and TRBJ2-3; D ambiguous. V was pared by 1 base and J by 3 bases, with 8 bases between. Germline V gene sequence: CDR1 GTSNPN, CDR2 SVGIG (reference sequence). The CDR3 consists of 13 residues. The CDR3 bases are TGTGCCTGGAGTGGGGTTACAACAGATACGCAGTATTTT. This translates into CAWSGVTTDTQYF.

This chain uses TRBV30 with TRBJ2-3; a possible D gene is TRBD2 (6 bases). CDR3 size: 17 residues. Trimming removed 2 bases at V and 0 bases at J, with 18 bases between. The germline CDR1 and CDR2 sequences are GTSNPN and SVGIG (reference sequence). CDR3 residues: CAWSYPSGGTSTDTQYF. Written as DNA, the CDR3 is TGTGCCTGGAGTTACCCCTCGGGCGGGACTAGCACAGATACGCAGTATTTT.

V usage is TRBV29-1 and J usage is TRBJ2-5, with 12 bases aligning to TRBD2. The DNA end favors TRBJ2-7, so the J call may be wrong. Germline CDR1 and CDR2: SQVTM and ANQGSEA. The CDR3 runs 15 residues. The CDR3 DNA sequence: TGCAGCGTTGAAGGTCGGACTAGCGGGACCTACGAGCAGTACTTC. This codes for CSVEGRTSGTYEQYF.

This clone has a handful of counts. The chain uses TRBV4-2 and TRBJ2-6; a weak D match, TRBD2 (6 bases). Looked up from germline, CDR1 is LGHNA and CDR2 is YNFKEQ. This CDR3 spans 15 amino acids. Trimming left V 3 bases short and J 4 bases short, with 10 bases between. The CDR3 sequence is CASSQQGGGANVLTF. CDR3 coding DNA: TGTGCCAGCAGCCAGCAGGGAGGAGGGGCCAACGTCCTGACTTTC.

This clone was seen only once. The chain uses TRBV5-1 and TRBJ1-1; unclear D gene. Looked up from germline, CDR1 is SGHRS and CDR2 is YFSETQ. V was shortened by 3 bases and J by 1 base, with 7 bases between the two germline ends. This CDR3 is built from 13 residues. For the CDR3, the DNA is TGCGCCAGCAGCTCGACCCCGAACACTGAAGCTTTCTTT. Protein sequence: CASSSTPNTEAFF.

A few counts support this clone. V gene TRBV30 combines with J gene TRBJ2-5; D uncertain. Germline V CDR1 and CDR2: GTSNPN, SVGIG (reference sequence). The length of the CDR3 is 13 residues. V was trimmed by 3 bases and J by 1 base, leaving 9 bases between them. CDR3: CAWSHSSQETQYF. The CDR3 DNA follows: TGTGCCTGGAGCCACAGTAGCCAAGAGACCCAGTACTTC.

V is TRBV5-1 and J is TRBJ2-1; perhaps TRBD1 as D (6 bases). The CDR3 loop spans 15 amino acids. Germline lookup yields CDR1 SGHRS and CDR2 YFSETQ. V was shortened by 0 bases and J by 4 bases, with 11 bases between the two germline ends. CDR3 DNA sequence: TGCGCCAGCAGCTTGGGGCAGGGGATGTACAATGAGCAGTTCTTC. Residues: CASSLGQGMYNEQFF. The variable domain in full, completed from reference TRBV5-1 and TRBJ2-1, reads KAGVTQTPRYLIKTRGQQVTLSCSPISGHRSVSWYQQTPGQGLQFLFEYFSETQRNKGNFPGRFSGRQFSNSRSEMNVSTLELGDSALYLCASSLGQGMYNEQFFGPGTRLTVL.

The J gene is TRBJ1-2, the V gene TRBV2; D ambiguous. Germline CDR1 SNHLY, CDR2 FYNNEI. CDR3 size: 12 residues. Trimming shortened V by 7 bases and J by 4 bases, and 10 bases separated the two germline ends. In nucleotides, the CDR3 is TGTGCCAGCAAAGAGACGGCCTATGGCTACACCTTC. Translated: CASKETAYGYTF.

The CDR3 nucleotides read TGTGCCAGCAGCCCGGGTCAGGGGGGACGGTATGGCTACACCTTC. Translation: CASSPGQGGRYGYTF. The chain recombines TRBV4-2 with TRBJ1-2; TRBD1 agrees at 7 bases. CDR3 length: 15 residues. V lost 4 bases and J lost 5; bases outside the gene matches: 10. Per germline, CDR1 LGHNA and CDR2 YNFKEQ.

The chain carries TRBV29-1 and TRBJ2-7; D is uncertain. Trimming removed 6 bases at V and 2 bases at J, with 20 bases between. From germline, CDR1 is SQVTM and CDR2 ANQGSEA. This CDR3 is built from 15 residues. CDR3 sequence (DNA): TGCAGCGTCGGCGTCTTAGGGCAGAGGCCCTACGAGCAGTACTTC. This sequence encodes CSVGVLGQRPYEQYF.

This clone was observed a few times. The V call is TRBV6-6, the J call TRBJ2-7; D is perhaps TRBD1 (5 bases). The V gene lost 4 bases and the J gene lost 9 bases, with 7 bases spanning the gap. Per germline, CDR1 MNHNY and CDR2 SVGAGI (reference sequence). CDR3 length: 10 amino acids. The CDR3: CASSWGPQYF. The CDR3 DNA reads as TGTGCCAGCAGTTGGGGCCCGCAGTACTTC.

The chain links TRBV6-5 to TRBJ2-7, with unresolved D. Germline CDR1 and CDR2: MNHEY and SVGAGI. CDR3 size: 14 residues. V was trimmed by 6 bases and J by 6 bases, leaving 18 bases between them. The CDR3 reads CASSPGSFVIEQYF. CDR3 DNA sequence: TGTGCCAGCAGCCCTGGATCCTTTGTCATCGAGCAGTACTTC.

The DNA for the CDR3 is TGCAGCGTTGAAGATGGCCATGAGCAGTTCTTC. Translated, it gives CSVEDGHEQFF. V gene TRBV29-1 combines with J gene TRBJ2-1, with D hard to call. V lost 0 bases, J lost 8 bases, and 5 bases lay in between. Germline CDR1 is SQVTM and CDR2 is ANQGSEA. The CDR3 loop spans 11 amino acids.

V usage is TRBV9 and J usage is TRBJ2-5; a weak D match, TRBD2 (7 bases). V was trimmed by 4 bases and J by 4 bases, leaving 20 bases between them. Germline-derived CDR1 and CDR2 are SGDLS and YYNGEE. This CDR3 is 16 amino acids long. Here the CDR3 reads CASSPPGAGALETQYF. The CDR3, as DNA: TGTGCCAGCAGCCCTCCTGGGGCGGGGGCTTTAGAGACCCAGTACTTC. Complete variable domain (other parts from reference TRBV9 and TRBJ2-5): DSGVTQTPKHLITATGQRVTLRCSPRSGDLSVYWYQQSLDQGLQFLIQYYNGEERAKGNILERFSAQQFPDLHSELNLSSLELGDSALYFCASSPPGAGALETQYFGPGTRLLVL.

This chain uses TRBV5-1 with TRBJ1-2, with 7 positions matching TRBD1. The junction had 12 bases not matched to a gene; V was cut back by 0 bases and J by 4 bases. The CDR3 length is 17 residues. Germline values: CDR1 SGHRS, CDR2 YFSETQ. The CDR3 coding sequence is TGCGCCAGCAGCTTGGGGGGGACAGAACTACTTTCCTATGGCTACACCTTC. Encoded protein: CASSLGGTELLSYGYTF.

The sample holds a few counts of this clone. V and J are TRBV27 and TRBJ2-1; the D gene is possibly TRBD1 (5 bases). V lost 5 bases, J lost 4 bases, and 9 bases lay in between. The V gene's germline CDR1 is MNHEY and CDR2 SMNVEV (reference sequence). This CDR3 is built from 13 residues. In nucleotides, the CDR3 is TGTGCCAGCAGTACCTACAGGTACAATGAGCAGTTCTTC. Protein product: CASSTYRYNEQFF.

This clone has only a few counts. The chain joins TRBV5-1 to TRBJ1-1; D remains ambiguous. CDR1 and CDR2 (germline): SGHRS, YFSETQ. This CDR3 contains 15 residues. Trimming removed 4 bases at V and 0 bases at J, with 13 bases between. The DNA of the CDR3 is TGCGCCAGCAGCCTGTCGCCTTTGATGAACACTGAAGCTTTCTTT. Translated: CASSLSPLMNTEAFF. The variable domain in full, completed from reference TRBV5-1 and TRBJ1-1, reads KAGVTQTPRYLIKTRGQQVTLSCSPISGHRSVSWYQQTPGQGLQFLFEYFSETQRNKGNFPGRFSGRQFSNSRSEMNVSTLELGDSALYLCASSLSPLMNTEAFFGQGTRLTVV.

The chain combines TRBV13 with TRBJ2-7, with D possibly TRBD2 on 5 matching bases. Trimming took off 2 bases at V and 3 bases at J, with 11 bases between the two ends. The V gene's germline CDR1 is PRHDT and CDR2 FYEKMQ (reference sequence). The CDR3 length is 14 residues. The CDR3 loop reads CASSLRADRYEQYF. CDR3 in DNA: TGTGCCAGCAGCTTAAGAGCGGATCGCTACGAGCAGTACTTC.

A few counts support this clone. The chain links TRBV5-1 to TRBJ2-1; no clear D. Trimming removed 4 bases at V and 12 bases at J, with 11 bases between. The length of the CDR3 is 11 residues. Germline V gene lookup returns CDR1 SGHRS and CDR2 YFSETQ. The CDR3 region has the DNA TGCGCCAGCAGCCGGGTCTTCGGGCAGTTCTTC. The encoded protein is CASSRVFGQFF.

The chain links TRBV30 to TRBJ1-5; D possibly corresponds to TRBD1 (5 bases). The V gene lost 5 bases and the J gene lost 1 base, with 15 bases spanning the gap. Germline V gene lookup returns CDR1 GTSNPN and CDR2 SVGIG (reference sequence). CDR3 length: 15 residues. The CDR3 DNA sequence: TGTGCCTGGGGGGACGGGACGGCCAGCAATCAGCCCCAGCATTTT. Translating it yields CAWGDGTASNQPQHF.

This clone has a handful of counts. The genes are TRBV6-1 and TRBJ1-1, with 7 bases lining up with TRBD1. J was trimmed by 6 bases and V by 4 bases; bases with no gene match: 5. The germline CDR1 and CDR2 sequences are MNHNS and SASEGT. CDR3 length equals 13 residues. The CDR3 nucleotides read TGTGCCAGCAGTGGTACAGGGGCCTCTGAAGCTTTCTTT. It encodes CASSGTGASEAFF.

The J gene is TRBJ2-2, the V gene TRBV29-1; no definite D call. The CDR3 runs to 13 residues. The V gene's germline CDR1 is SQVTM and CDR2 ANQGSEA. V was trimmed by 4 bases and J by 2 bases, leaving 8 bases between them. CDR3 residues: CSVALPNTGELFF. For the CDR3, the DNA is TGCAGCGTTGCTCTACCAAACACCGGGGAGCTGTTTTTT.